A single sample gave rise to the 23 T cell receptor beta chains below, sequenced in a study of a mutant IDH1 vaccine in newly diagnosed glioma. Sample time point: week 5, during vaccination. The content of each vaccine dose was 300 ug of mutant IDH1 20-mer peptide, and topical imiquimod accompanied it. Method: immunoSEQ multiplex PCR; TCRdb's copy keeps in-frame clones and lacks some. Of 52,000 or so clones listed, 82% were seen once; the top ten hold 3% to 3.5%. No antigen has been identified for these receptors. The material was PBMCs, obtained from a glioma patient whose treatment included an IDH1 peptide vaccine. The receptors shown here come from a woman aged 18-29 years with glioma. Some clones in this sample may be carry-over from other donors' samples.

V and J are TRBV6-4 and TRBJ2-1; TRBD2 is a possible D gene (6 bases). With 5 bases removed from V and 0 bases from J, the gap between germline ends came to 11 bases. Germline V gives CDR1 MRHNA, CDR2 SNTAGT. The CDR3 totals 15 residues. The CDR3 loop reads CASSFSGSSYNEQFF. CDR3 DNA sequence: TGTGCCAGCAGTTTTAGCGGAAGCTCCTACAATGAGCAGTTCTTC.

This clone was counted a few times. V is TRBV5-8 and J is TRBJ1-5; the D is unclear. Germline V gene data show CDR1 as SGHTS and CDR2 as YDEGEE. V was trimmed by 0 bases and J by 7 bases, leaving 2 bases between them. The length of the CDR3 is 11 residues. In nucleotides, the CDR3 is TGTGCCAGCAGCTTGGACCAGCCCCAGCATTTT. Protein: CASSLDQPQHF.

This sequence joins TRBV29-1 and TRBJ2-2; the D is unclear. The V gene lost 6 bases and the J gene lost 5 bases, with 10 bases spanning the gap. The CDR3 totals 12 residues. Germline CDR1 SQVTM, CDR2 ANQGSEA. In DNA, the CDR3 is TGCAGCGTCGCCAAAGGGACCGGGGAGCTGTTTTTT. This sequence encodes CSVAKGTGELFF.

This chain links TRBV10-3 with TRBJ2-7; D tentatively fits TRBD1 or TRBD2 (5 bases each). V was trimmed by 5 bases and J by 2 bases, leaving 16 bases between them. The CDR3 has 15 residues. Germline loops: CDR1 ENHRY, CDR2 SYGVKD. CDR3 nucleotides: TGTGCCATCAGTCCGGGGACCTCTGGGGCCTACGAGCAGTACTTC. Its translation is CAISPGTSGAYEQYF.

The J gene is TRBJ1-1, the V gene TRBV6-4, with TRBD1 matching over 9 bases. V shed 4 bases and J 7 bases; nucleotides not matched to a gene: 10. Germline CDR1 reads MRHNA; CDR2 reads SNTAGT. The CDR3 covers 15 residues. The CDR3 is CASSAGTGKGDEAFF. The CDR3 DNA reads as TGTGCCAGCAGTGCCGGGACAGGGAAAGGGGATGAAGCTTTCTTT.

CDR3 DNA sequence: TGTGCCAGCAGCCAAGATAGAAGGGACTACGAGCAGTACTTC. It yields the protein CASSQDRRDYEQYF. The V call is TRBV4-2, the J call TRBJ2-7; D remains unclear. V dropped 0 bases and J dropped 3 bases, with 9 bases sitting between them. Per the germline V gene, CDR1 is LGHNA and CDR2 is YNFKEQ. The CDR3 extends over 14 amino acids.

V usage is TRBV20-1 and J usage is TRBJ1-2; D remains unclear. This CDR3 region has 11 residues. V gave up 1 base and J gave up 7 bases, with 7 bases separating them. Germline V gene lookup returns CDR1 DFQATT and CDR2 SNEGSKA (reference sequence). CDR3 in amino acids: CSARGSPGYTF. The CDR3 nucleotides read TGCAGTGCTAGAGGGTCACCTGGCTACACCTTC.

The V gene is TRBV2, the J gene TRBJ1-4; 9 bases align to TRBD1. The J segment lost 8 bases and the V segment lost 6 bases, leaving 19 bases of the junction unmatched. The CDR3 spans 18 residues. The germline V gene has CDR1 SNHLY and CDR2 FYNNEI. The CDR3 DNA follows: TGTGCCAGCAGGGCCATTATTACCGGGACAGGGCGAAGGGAAAAACTGTTTTTT. Its protein product is CASRAIITGTGRREKLFF.

The chain links TRBV28 to TRBJ1-2; perhaps TRBD1 as D (6 bases). Deletions cut 10 bases from V and 6 bases from J, with 18 bases between. Germline-derived CDR1 and CDR2 are MDHEN and SYDVKM. The CDR3 runs to 13 residues. CDR3 bases: TGTGCCATCGAAGACAGGTCGGTGAATGGCTACACCTTC. This encodes CAIEDRSVNGYTF.

This sequence joins TRBV6-5 and TRBJ2-7; TRBD2 agrees at 10 bases. CDR1 is MNHEY, CDR2 SVGAGI, per germline. V dropped 6 bases and J dropped 3; count of bases not matched to a gene: 5. The CDR3 sequence is 14 residues long. CDR3 nucleotides: TGTGCCAGCAGACAAGCGGGGGGGAGCTACGAGCAGTACTTC. Its protein is CASRQAGGSYEQYF.

In the case of this clone: This CDR3 fails to terminate in the conserved phenylalanine or tryptophan, so it likely reflects a read error. The DNA is omitted, as the CDR3 cannot be located on it reliably, and the CDR3 follows TCRdb's listing. The genes are TRBV5-6 and TRBJ2-7; TRBD2 is the table's D call and was not checked against the DNA. Germline V gives CDR1 SGHDT, CDR2 YYEEEE. 12 amino acids form the CDR3, both terminal residues included. This CDR3 is CASSLGVGDFTR.

The chain is built from TRBV7-6 and TRBJ2-2, with TRBD1 as a possible D gene (6 bases). CDR3 size: 16 residues. Germline CDR1 SGHVS, CDR2 FNYEAQ. V was clipped by 3 bases and J by 1 base, with 12 bases between them. DNA for the CDR3: TGTGCCAGCAGCTTGGGGGCCAGGGAGAACACCGGGGAGCTGTTTTTT. Translation: CASSLGARENTGELFF.

This rearrangement joins TRBV9 to TRBJ2-5; 9 positions agree with TRBD2. Germline trimming cut 1 base from V and 3 bases from J; bases unmatched to any gene: 4. CDR1 is SGDLS, CDR2 YYNGEE, per germline. CDR3 length: 15 amino acids. This CDR3 reads CASSVSSGRKETQYF. CDR3 bases: TGTGCCAGCAGCGTAAGTAGCGGGAGAAAAGAGACCCAGTACTTC.

The chain links TRBV2 to TRBJ2-7; possible D gene TRBD1, 5 bases. The V and J ends lost 8 bases and 2 bases respectively, with 10 bases between them. The germline V gene has CDR1 SNHLY and CDR2 FYNNEI. The CDR3 runs 12 residues. This CDR3 is CASAGSTYEQYF. The CDR3 nucleotides read TGTGCCAGCGCAGGGTCCACCTACGAGCAGTACTTC.

The chain employs TRBV6-1 and TRBJ1-2, with TRBD1 matching 12 bases. With 1 base clipped from V and 6 bases from J, the junction kept 6 bases outside the gene matches. Germline V gene lookup returns CDR1 MNHNS and CDR2 SASEGT. The length of the CDR3 is 16 residues. CDR3 nucleotides: TGTGCCAGCAGTGAAGATCCGGGACAGGGGGCAAATGGCTACACCTTC. Residues: CASSEDPGQGANGYTF.

This clone was recorded only once. The junction departs from germline at one end; a sequencing error may be responsible. The gene calls are TRBV5-6 and TRBJ2-5; D uncertain. The CDR3 totals 12 residues. The germline V gene has CDR1 SGHDT and CDR2 YYEEEE. In nucleotides, the CDR3 is TGTGTCAGCAGCTGGATGCAAGAGACCCAGTACTTC. Its protein product is CVSSWMQETQYF.

In the case of this clone: At one boundary the junction diverges from the germline segment, which might be a read error. The chain recombines TRBV7-6 with TRBJ1-2; no clear D gene. This CDR3 comprises 9 residues. The V gene's germline CDR1 is SGHVS and CDR2 FNYEAQ. The CDR3 region is CASSLGHFF. In nucleotides, the CDR3 is TGTGCCAGCAGCTTAGGTCACTTCTTC.

The chain employs TRBV11-2 and TRBJ2-7; D possibly uses TRBD1 or TRBD2 (6 bases each). Germline CDR1 SGHAT, CDR2 FQNNGV. The length of the CDR3 is 14 residues. V dropped 1 base and J dropped 6 bases, with 13 bases sitting between them. The CDR3 is CASSLGWGAVEQYF. DNA of the CDR3: TGTGCCAGCAGCTTAGGTTGGGGGGCGGTCGAGCAGTACTTC.

This chain joins TRBV6-1 and TRBJ1-4, with 9 bases matching TRBD1. The ends lost 7 bases at V and 5 bases at J; junction bases unmatched: 8. Germline V gene data show CDR1 as MNHNS and CDR2 as SASEGT. The CDR3 has 15 amino acids. The CDR3 DNA is TGTGCCAGCACCTCGAGACAGGGGGGGAATGAAAAACTGTTTTTT. It is translated as CASTSRQGGNEKLFF.

J is TRBJ1-1 and V is TRBV30; D gene uncertain. The V end lost 3 bases, the J end lost 0 bases, and 11 bases lay between the germline ends. This CDR3 comprises 14 residues. CDR1 and CDR2 (germline): GTSNPN, SVGIG (reference sequence). CDR3 protein: CAWRTRSLNTEAFF. In nucleotides, the CDR3 is TGTGCCTGGAGGACACGAAGTCTGAACACTGAAGCTTTCTTT. Full variable domain (missing parts from reference TRBV30 and TRBJ1-1): SQTIHQWPATLVQPVGSPLSLECTVEGTSNPNLYWYRQAAGRGLQLLFYSVGIGQISSEVPQNLSASRPQDRQFILSSKKLLLSDSGFYLCAWRTRSLNTEAFFGQGTRLTVV.

This rearrangement joins TRBV5-1 to TRBJ2-7, with 7 bases aligning to TRBD2. The CDR3 spans 14 residues. CDR1 is SGHRS and CDR2 is YFSETQ in the germline V gene. V lost 2 bases and J lost 5; bases outside the gene matches: 7. CDR3 nucleotide sequence: TGCGCCAGCAGCTTAACCTTCGGGGGGAACGAGCAGTACTTC. As protein: CASSLTFGGNEQYF.

The J gene is TRBJ2-3, the V gene TRBV6-4, with 13 positions matching TRBD2. Losses at the gene ends were 6 bases for V and 3 bases for J; bases not matched to a gene: 3. This CDR3 has 15 residues. Germline CDR1 reads MRHNA; CDR2 reads SNTAGT. CDR3 in amino acids: CASRLLAGGTDTQYF. The CDR3 DNA sequence: TGTGCCAGCAGGCTACTAGCGGGAGGGACAGATACGCAGTATTTT.

This rearrangement joins TRBV4-3 to TRBJ2-1; 10 bases align to TRBD2. Per germline, CDR1 LGHNA and CDR2 YSLEER. V shed 3 bases, J shed 0 bases, and the junction held 8 bases outside the gene matches. The CDR3 is 18 amino acids. The CDR3 DNA reads as TGCGCCAGCAGCCATAGGGGTAGCGGGGGGCCCTCCTACAATGAGCAGTTCTTC. The encoded protein is CASSHRGSGGPSYNEQFF.